The source of this TCR beta chain is a study of T-cell reconstitution after alpha-beta-depleted transplantation in children (dated by TCRdb to the mid-2010s). Background on the whole study: The study quantitatively tracked T-cell immune reconstitution after TCRalphabeta/CD19-depleted allogeneic hematopoietic cell transplantation in children using TCR repertoire profiling.

The sample holds many counts of this clonotype. Its recognized antigen is unknown. The input lacks base qualities; no much larger clone sits a single base away. To prepare the library, PCR was applied. The sequencer was an Illumina HiSeq 2500. TCR library preparation used molecular barcoding, with unique molecular identifiers applied to normalize quantification of the TCRbeta repertoire. TCRdb reran the public reads through fastp at Q25 and MiXCR, keeping productive beta chains. Entries that share a CDR3 protein sequence are merged under the most common genes and DNA. For this sample there are 170,000 or so distinct CDR3 sequences; approximately 6.8% appear just once. Approximately 2.9% of the sample lies in the top ten. CDR1 SQVTM and CDR2 ANQGSEA were looked up in the germline V gene. V is shortened by 2 bases, J by 0 bases, and the region joining them spans 8 bases. Including cysteine and phenylalanine, the CDR3 has 14 amino acids. Just CDR3 DNA is preserved here, 42 bases in frame from base 1.

The rearranged chain carries TRBV29-1 and TRBJ2-1; possibly the D gene is TRBD1, per 5 matching bases. Sequencing was performed on PBMCs from the stem cell graft donor, taken from the stem cell graft. The receptor was derived from a human donor who donated a stem cell graft to a child with Wiskott-Aldrich syndrome. The CDR3 reads CSVEWQGSYNEQFF. The nucleotide sequence is given as TGCAGCGTTGAATGGCAGGGCTCCTACAATGAGCAGTTCTTC.